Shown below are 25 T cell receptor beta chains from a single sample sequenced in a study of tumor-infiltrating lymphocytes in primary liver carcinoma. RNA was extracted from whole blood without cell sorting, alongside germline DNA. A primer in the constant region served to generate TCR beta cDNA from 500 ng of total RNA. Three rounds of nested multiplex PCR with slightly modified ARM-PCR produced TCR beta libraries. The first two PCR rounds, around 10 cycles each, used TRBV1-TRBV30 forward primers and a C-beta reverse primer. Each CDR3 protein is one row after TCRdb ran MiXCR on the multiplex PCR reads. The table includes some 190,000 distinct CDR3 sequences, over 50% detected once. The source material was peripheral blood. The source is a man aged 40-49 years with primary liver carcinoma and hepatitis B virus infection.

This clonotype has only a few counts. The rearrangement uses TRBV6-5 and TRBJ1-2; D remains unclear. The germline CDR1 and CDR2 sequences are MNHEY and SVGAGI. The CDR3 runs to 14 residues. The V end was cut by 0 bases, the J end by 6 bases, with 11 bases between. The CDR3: CASSYSSPIDGYTF. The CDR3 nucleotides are TGTGCCAGCAGTTACTCTAGCCCAATCGATGGCTACACCTTC.

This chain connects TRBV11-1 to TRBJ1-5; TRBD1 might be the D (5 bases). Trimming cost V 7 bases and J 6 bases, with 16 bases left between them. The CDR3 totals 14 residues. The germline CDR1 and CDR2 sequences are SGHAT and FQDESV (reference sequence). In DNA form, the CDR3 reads TGTGCCAGCACCTCGATCCTGGGGGGTCAGCCCCAGCATTTT. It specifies CASTSILGGQPQHF.

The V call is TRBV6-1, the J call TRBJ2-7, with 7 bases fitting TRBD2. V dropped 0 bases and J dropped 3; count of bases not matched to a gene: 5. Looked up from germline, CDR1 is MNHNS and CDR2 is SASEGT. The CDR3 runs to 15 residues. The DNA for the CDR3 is TGTGCCAGCAGTGAAGCCCTAGCGGTTAACTACGAGCAGTACTTC. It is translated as CASSEALAVNYEQYF.

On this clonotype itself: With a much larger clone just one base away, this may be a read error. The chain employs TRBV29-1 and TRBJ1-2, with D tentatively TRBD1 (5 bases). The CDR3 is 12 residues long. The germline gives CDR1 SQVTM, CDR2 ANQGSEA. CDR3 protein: CSADGPGYGHTF. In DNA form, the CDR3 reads TGCAGCGCCGACGGACCAGGGTATGGCCACACCTTC.

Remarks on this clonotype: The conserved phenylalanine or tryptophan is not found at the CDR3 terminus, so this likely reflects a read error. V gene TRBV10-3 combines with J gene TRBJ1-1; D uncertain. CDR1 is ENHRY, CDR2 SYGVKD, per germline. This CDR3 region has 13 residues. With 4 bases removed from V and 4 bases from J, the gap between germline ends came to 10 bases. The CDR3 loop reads CAISVEVVTEAFY. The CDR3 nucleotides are TGTGCCATCAGTGTCGAAGTCGTCACTGAAGCTTTCTAT.

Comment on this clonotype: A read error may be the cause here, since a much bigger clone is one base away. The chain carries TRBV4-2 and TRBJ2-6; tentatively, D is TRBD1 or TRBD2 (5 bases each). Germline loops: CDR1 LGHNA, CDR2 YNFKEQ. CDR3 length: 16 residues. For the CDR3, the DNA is TGTGCCAGCAGTCGGGACCCCGGCTCTGGGGCCAACGCCCTGACTTTC. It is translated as CASSRDPGSGANALTF.

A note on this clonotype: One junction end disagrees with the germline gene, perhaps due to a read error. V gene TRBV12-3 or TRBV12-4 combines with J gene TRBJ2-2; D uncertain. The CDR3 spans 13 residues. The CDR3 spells CAISLHSTWELFF. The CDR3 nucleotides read TGTGCCATCAGTCTCCACAGCACCTGGGAGCTGTTTTTT.

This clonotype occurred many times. The CDR3 DNA reads TGTGCCAGCAGCTTAGAAGGGACTAGCGGGAGTAATGAGCAGTTCTTC. This translates into CASSLEGTSGSNEQFF. The chain recombines TRBV11-1 with TRBJ2-1; 14 bases line up with TRBD2. V was pared by 1 base and J by 7 bases, with 3 bases of the junction left unmatched. Germline assignment: CDR1 SGHAT and CDR2 FQDESV (reference sequence). The CDR3 has 16 residues. Complete variable domain (other parts from reference TRBV11-1 and TRBJ2-1): EAEVAQSPRYKITEKSQAVAFWCDPISGHATLYWYRQILGQGPELLVQFQDESVVDDSQLPKDRFSAERLKGVDSTLKIQPAELGDSAMYLCASSLEGTSGSNEQFFGPGTRLTVL.

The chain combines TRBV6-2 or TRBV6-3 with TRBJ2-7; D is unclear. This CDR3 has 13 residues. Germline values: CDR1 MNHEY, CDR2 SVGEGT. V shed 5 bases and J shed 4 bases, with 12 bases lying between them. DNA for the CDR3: TGTGCCAGCAGTCCCCGGGCCCTTTACGAGCAGTACTTC. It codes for CASSPRALYEQYF.

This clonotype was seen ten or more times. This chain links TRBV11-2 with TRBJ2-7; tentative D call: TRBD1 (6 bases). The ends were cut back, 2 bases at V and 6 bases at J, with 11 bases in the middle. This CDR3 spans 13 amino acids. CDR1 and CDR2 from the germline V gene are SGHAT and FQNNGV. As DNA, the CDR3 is TGTGCCAGCAGCTTACAGGGACATCGCGAGCAGTACTTC. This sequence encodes CASSLQGHREQYF.

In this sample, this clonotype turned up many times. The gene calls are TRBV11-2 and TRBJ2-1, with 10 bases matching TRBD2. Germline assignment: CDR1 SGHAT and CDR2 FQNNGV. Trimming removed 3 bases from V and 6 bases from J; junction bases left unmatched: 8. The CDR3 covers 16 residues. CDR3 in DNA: TGTGCCAGCAGCTTTAAAATGTCTAGCGGGAGCAATGAGCAGTTCTTC. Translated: CASSFKMSSGSNEQFF. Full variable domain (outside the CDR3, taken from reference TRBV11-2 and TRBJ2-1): EAGVAQSPRYKIIEKRQSVAFWCNPISGHATLYWYQQILGQGPKLLIQFQNNGVVDDSQLPKDRFSAERLKGVDSTLKIQPAKLEDSAVYLCASSFKMSSGSNEQFFGPGTRLTVL.

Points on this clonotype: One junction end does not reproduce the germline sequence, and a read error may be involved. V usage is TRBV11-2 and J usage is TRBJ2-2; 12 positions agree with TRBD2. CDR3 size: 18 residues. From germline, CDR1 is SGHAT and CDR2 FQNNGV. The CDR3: CVSSLELAGGGATGELFF. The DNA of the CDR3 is TGTGTCAGCAGCTTAGAACTAGCGGGAGGAGGGGCCACCGGGGAGCTGTTTTTT.

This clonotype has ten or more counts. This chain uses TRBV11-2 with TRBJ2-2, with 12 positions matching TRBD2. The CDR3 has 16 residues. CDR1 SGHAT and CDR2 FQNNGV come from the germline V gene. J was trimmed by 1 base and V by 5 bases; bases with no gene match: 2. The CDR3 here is CASSRGLAGNTGELFF. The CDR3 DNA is TGTGCCAGCAGCAGGGGACTAGCGGGGAACACCGGGGAGCTGTTTTTT.

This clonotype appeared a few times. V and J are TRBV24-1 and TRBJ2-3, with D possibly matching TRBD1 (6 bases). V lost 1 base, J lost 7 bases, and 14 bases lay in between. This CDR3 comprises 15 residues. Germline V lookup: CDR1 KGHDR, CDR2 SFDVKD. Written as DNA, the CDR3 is TGTGCCACCAGTGATTTCCCCAGGGGACCCAATACGCAGTATTTT. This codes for CATSDFPRGPNTQYF.

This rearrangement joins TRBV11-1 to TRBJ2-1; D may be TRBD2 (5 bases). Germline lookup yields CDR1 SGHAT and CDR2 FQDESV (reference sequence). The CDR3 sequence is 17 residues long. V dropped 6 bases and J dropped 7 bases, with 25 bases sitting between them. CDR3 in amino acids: CASSQAHGVHARNEQFF. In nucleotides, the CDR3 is TGTGCCAGCAGTCAGGCCCACGGGGTCCACGCGAGAAATGAGCAGTTCTTC.

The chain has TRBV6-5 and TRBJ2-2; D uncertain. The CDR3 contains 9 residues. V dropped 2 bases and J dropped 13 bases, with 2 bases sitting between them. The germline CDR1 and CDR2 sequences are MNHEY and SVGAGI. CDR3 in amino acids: CASSYLLFF. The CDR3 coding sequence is TGTGCCAGCAGTTACCTGCTGTTTTTT.

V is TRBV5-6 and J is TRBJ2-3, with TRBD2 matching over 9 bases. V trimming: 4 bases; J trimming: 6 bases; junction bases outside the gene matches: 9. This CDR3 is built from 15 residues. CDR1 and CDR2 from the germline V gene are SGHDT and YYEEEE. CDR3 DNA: TGTGCCAGCAGCACTGGGACTAGCTCCCGGGATACGCAGTATTTT. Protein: CASSTGTSSRDTQYF.

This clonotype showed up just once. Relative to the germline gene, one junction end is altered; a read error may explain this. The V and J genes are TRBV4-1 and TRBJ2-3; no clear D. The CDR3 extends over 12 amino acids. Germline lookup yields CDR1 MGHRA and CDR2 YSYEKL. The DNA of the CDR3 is TGCGCCATCAGCCAAGGCAGTGGAACGCAGTATTTT. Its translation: CAISQGSGTQYF.

This CDR3 reads CASSLLQGAQETQYF. The CDR3 coding sequence is TGCGCCAGCAGCCTTCTACAGGGGGCCCAAGAGACCCAGTACTTC. This rearrangement joins TRBV4-1 to TRBJ2-5; 9 nucleotides match TRBD1. Trimming at V came to 4 bases and at J to 1 base, leaving 4 bases not matched to a gene. The CDR3 extends over 15 amino acids. The germline V gene has CDR1 MGHRA and CDR2 YSYEKL.

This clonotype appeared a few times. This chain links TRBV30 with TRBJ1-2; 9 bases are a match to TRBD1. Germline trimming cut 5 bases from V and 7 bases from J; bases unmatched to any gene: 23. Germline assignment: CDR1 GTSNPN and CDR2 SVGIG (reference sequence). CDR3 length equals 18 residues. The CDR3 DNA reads TGTGCCTGGCATAGGACTTGGGGTCCCGGGACAGGGCGCGGTGGCTACACCTTC. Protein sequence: CAWHRTWGPGTGRGGYTF. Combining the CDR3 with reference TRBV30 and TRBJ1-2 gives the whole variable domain SQTIHQWPATLVQPVGSPLSLECTVEGTSNPNLYWYRQAAGRGLQLLFYSVGIGQISSEVPQNLSASRPQDRQFILSSKKLLLSDSGFYLCAWHRTWGPGTGRGGYTFGSGTRLTVV.

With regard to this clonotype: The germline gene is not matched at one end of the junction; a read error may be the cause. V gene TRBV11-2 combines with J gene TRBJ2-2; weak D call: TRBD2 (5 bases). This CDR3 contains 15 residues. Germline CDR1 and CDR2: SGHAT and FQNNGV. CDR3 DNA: TGTGCCAGCAGTCTTTTTTCGTCGAACACCTGGGAGCTATTTTTT. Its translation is CASSLFSSNTWELFF.

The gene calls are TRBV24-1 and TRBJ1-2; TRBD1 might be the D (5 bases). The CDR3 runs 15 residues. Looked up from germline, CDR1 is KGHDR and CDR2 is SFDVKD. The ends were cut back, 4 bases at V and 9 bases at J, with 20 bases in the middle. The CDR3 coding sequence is TGTGCCACCAGTGAACCTGGGACCACGGGGATGCGCTACACCTTC. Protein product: CATSEPGTTGMRYTF.

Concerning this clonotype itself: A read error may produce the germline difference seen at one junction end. This CDR3 is CASRAGGGYGERYF. CDR3 sequence (DNA): TGTGCCAGCAGGGCCGGTGGGGGTTATGGCGAGCGGTACTTC. V is TRBV28 and J is TRBJ2-7; D assignment may be TRBD1 or TRBD2 (5 bases each). The V gene's germline CDR1 is MDHEN and CDR2 SYDVKM. This CDR3 is built from 14 residues. The complete variable domain, with remaining parts taken from reference TRBV28 and TRBJ2-7, reads DVKVTQSSRYLVKRTGEKVFLECVQDMDHENMFWYRQDPGLGLRLIYFSYDVKMKEKGDIPEGYSVSREKKERFSLILESASTNQTSMYLCASRAGGGYGERYFGPGTRLTVT.

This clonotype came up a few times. CDR3 DNA sequence: TGTGCCACAGGGACTAGCAGTAGCACAGATACGCAGTATTTT. Its protein is CATGTSSSTDTQYF. This chain connects TRBV10-3 to TRBJ2-3; 9 bases agree with TRBD2. The V gene's germline CDR1 is ENHRY and CDR2 SYGVKD. This CDR3 spans 14 amino acids. The V and J ends lost 10 bases and 0 bases, in that order; junction bases with no gene match: 5.

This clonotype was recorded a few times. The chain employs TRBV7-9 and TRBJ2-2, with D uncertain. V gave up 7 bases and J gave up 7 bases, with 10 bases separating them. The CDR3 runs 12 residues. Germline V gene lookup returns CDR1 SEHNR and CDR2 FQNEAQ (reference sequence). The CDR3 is CASTLGFGELFF. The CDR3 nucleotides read TGTGCCAGCACCCTGGGATTCGGGGAGCTGTTTTTT. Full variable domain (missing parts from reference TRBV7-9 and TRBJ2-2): DTGVSQNPRHKITKRGQNVTFRCDPISEHNRLYWYRQTLGQGPEFLTYFQNEAQLEKSRLLSDRFSAERPKGSFSTLEIQRTEQGDSAMYLCASTLGFGELFFGEGSRLTVL.